The 25 T cell receptor beta chains below were found in one sample sequenced in a study of patients and donors after allogeneic stem cell transplantation. MiXCR, applied by TCRdb to the RT-PCR reads, yields one record per CDR3 protein. In the table there are roughly 880,000 distinct CDR3 sequences, about a sixth of which are singletons. Sample: blood, either unsorted or a sorted T cell fraction (not recorded which). The receptors were gathered from a human donor who was either an allogeneic HSCT recipient or a stem cell or donor lymphocyte infusion donor (not recorded which). It is not recorded whose cells these are; they may come from a transplant donor.

The sample holds a few counts of this clonotype. V gene TRBV10-3 combines with J gene TRBJ1-3; perhaps TRBD1 as D (5 bases). V shed 3 bases and J shed 4 bases, with 10 bases lying between them. Per the germline V gene, CDR1 is ENHRY and CDR2 is SYGVKD. This CDR3 has 14 residues. CDR3 DNA sequence: TGTGCCATCAGTGATTTAGGGGACGGAAACACCATATATTTT. It translates to CAISDLGDGNTIYF.

V and J are TRBV4-1 and TRBJ2-2; 8 nucleotides agree with TRBD2. The trim removed 4 bases at V and 2 bases at J, leaving 9 bases unmatched. Germline lookup yields CDR1 MGHRA and CDR2 YSYEKL. The CDR3 sequence is 17 residues long. The CDR3 reads CASSLHSGGANTGELFF. For the CDR3, the DNA is TGCGCCAGCAGCCTCCACTCCGGGGGGGCAAACACCGGGGAGCTGTTTTTT.

The chain links TRBV20-1 to TRBJ1-4, with 8 bases matching TRBD1. The CDR3 is made up of 14 amino acids. The V gene's germline CDR1 is DFQATT and CDR2 SNEGSKA (reference sequence). V shed 5 bases and J 4 bases; nucleotides not matched to a gene: 6. CDR3 in DNA: TGCAGTGCTGGGGGACAGGCGATTAATGAAAAACTGTTTTTT. It translates to CSAGGQAINEKLFF.

The sample holds a few counts of this clonotype. The chain employs TRBV6-1 and TRBJ2-7, with D uncertain. Looked up from germline, CDR1 is MNHNS and CDR2 is SASEGT. V was cut by 4 bases and J by 3 bases, with 10 bases left in between. The CDR3 runs to 13 residues. The DNA of the CDR3 is TGTGCCAGCAGTGGGACCGGTTACTACGAGCAGTACTTC. Protein product: CASSGTGYYEQYF.

In its sample, this clonotype was seen many times. The chain joins TRBV20-1 to TRBJ2-2; 8 bases are a match to TRBD2. CDR1 DFQATT and CDR2 SNEGSKA come from the germline V gene (reference sequence). The V and J ends lost 5 bases and 0 bases, in that order; junction bases with no gene match: 11. The CDR3 loop spans 17 amino acids. CDR3 nucleotides: TGCAGTGCTCCGCCCCCTCTAGCGGGCGCGAACACCGGGGAGCTGTTTTTT. The encoded protein is CSAPPPLAGANTGELFF.

This clonotype turned up a few times. The V and J genes are TRBV4-2 and TRBJ1-2; TRBD1 aligns across 7 bases. V was clipped by 1 base and J by 3 bases; unmatched bases: 20. Germline V gene lookup returns CDR1 LGHNA and CDR2 YNFKEQ. The CDR3 extends over 20 amino acids. CDR3 in amino acids: CASSQVSGQVEVGFDYGYTF. The DNA of the CDR3 is TGTGCCAGCAGCCAAGTTTCAGGACAGGTAGAAGTCGGATTTGACTATGGCTACACCTTC.

Only a few counts were recorded for this clonotype. The gene calls are TRBV10-3 and TRBJ2-3, with TRBD2 as a possible D gene (5 bases). The CDR3 has 15 residues. Germline V gene sequence: CDR1 ENHRY, CDR2 SYGVKD. V was cut by 4 bases and J by 0 bases, with 11 bases left in between. CDR3 protein: CAISVRADSTDTQYF. CDR3 coding DNA: TGTGCCATCAGTGTTAGAGCGGATAGCACAGATACGCAGTATTTT.

CDR3 region: CASSLLRWVETQYF. In DNA, the CDR3 is TGTGCCAGCAGCTTGCTCCGTTGGGTTGAGACCCAGTACTTC. This sequence joins TRBV7-8 and TRBJ2-5, with D hard to call. The CDR3 runs 14 residues. V shed 3 bases and J shed 5 bases, with 13 bases lying between them. CDR1 is SGHVS, CDR2 FQNEAQ, per germline.

This clonotype occurred a few times. The chain links TRBV7-9 to TRBJ1-5; no clear D. Between the trimmed V and J ends, which lost 5 bases and 2 bases, there was a span of 10 bases. The CDR3 length is 14 residues. Germline values: CDR1 SEHNR, CDR2 FQNEAQ (reference sequence). The CDR3 region has the DNA TGTGCCAGCAGCCCGGCGTCGGGCAATCAGCCCCAGCATTTT. This gives the protein CASSPASGNQPQHF.

This clonotype has a single count. One junction end disagrees with the germline gene, perhaps due to a read error. The V gene is TRBV30, the J gene TRBJ2-7; possibly TRBD1 for D (6 bases). The germline V gene has CDR1 GTSNPN and CDR2 SVGIG (reference sequence). The CDR3 contains 10 residues. CDR3 in amino acids: CAWGGGEQHF. DNA of the CDR3: TGTGCCTGGGGTGGGGGCGAGCAGCACTTC.

This clonotype was detected a few times. The chain has TRBV5-1 and TRBJ2-7; TRBD1 matches 7 bases. This CDR3 has 16 amino acids. CDR1 SGHRS and CDR2 YFSETQ come from the germline V gene. Trimming at V came to 0 bases and at J to 0 bases, leaving 6 bases not matched to a gene. CDR3 nucleotides: TGCGCCAGCAGCTTGGAAGGTTCAGGGGGCTCCTACGAGCAGTACTTC. It is translated as CASSLEGSGGSYEQYF.

This chain connects TRBV12-3 or TRBV12-4 to TRBJ2-2; tentatively, D is TRBD1 (6 bases). The CDR3 totals 18 residues. V lost 6 bases and J lost 3, with 23 bases in between. The CDR3 region is CASRAPVQGSSDTGELFF. Written as DNA, the CDR3 is TGTGCCAGCAGGGCTCCCGTACAGGGAAGTAGTGACACCGGGGAGCTGTTTTTT.

The chain combines TRBV27 with TRBJ1-5; possibly TRBD1 for D (6 bases). The CDR3 totals 14 residues. Germline assignment: CDR1 MNHEY and CDR2 SMNVEV (reference sequence). The germline V and J ends were trimmed by 5 bases and 9 bases, with 17 bases remaining between them. The CDR3 coding sequence is TGTGCCAGCAGTCCGCTGAGACAGGTTTCGCCCCAGCATTTT. It encodes CASSPLRQVSPQHF.

The gene calls are TRBV30 and TRBJ2-2, with D possibly TRBD1 on 5 matching bases. Germline V gene lookup returns CDR1 GTSNPN and CDR2 SVGIG (reference sequence). The CDR3 extends over 15 amino acids. V shed 1 base and J shed 1 base, with 10 bases lying between them. The CDR3 DNA is TGTGCCTGGAGTGGGACACCGAGGAACACCGGGGAGCTGTTTTTT. It is translated as CAWSGTPRNTGELFF.

The sample holds many counts of this clonotype. The chain joins TRBV5-6 to TRBJ1-2, with 7 nucleotides matching TRBD1. The CDR3 consists of 13 residues. J lost 4 bases, V lost 4 bases, and 4 bases had no gene match. The germline gives CDR1 SGHDT, CDR2 YYEEEE. The DNA of the CDR3 is TGTGCCAGCAGCCGGGGACAGATCTATGGCTACACCTTC. Its protein product is CASSRGQIYGYTF.

V gene TRBV5-6 combines with J gene TRBJ1-2; 7 bases fit TRBD1. CDR3 length: 15 residues. The trim removed 0 bases at V and 2 bases at J, leaving 4 bases unmatched. From germline, CDR1 is SGHDT and CDR2 YYEEEE. CDR3: CASSLEGARNYGYTF. The CDR3 DNA reads as TGTGCCAGCAGCTTGGAGGGGGCTCGGAACTATGGCTACACCTTC.

This clonotype has at least ten counts. The chain uses TRBV11-2 and TRBJ2-3, with a possible D match to TRBD2 (5 bases). The CDR3 loop spans 16 amino acids. Germline CDR1 is SGHAT and CDR2 is FQNNGV. V was pared by 1 base and J by 0 bases, with 11 bases between. The CDR3 nucleotides are TGTGCCAGCAGCTTAGGAGGAGGACCAAGCACAGATACGCAGTATTTT. Amino acids: CASSLGGGPSTDTQYF.

Only a few counts were recorded for this clonotype. The rearrangement joins TRBV5-8 to TRBJ1-5; D call uncertain. The ends were cut back, 4 bases at V and 2 bases at J, with 16 bases in the middle. The CDR3 consists of 16 residues. Per germline, CDR1 SGHTS and CDR2 YDEGEE. CDR3 sequence (DNA): TGTGCCAGCAGCCCTCGGACCGGGCTGGGCAATCAGCCCCAGCATTTT. Its protein product is CASSPRTGLGNQPQHF.

This chain uses TRBV3-1 with TRBJ2-7; D gene unclear. Germline-derived CDR1 and CDR2 are LGHDT and YNNKEL (reference sequence). The CDR3 runs to 15 residues. Trimming cost V 1 base and J 3 bases, with 13 bases left between them. CDR3 loop: CASSQGTTPDYEQYF. Written as DNA, the CDR3 is TGTGCCAGCAGCCAAGGAACGACTCCCGACTACGAGCAGTACTTC.

The V call is TRBV11-2, the J call TRBJ1-1; D remains unclear. Per germline, CDR1 SGHAT and CDR2 FQNNGV. This CDR3 contains 13 residues. V was cut by 5 bases and J by 5 bases, with 12 bases left in between. The CDR3 reads CASSPIRLTEAFF. DNA for the CDR3: TGTGCCAGCAGCCCCATTAGGTTGACTGAAGCTTTCTTT.

The rearrangement uses TRBV30 and TRBJ2-7; D not certain. Germline V gives CDR1 GTSNPN, CDR2 SVGIG (reference sequence). V was shortened by 5 bases and J by 2 bases, with 7 bases between the two germline ends. This CDR3 region has 11 residues. The CDR3 DNA reads TGTGCCTGGGGCGAGACCTACGAGCAGTACTTC. Its protein is CAWGETYEQYF.

This clonotype has just a few counts. J is TRBJ2-7 and V is TRBV5-1, with 9 bases that match TRBD2. Trimming took 4 bases from V and 4 from J; bases not matched to a gene: 6. The CDR3 has 14 residues. Per the germline V gene, CDR1 is SGHRS and CDR2 is YFSETQ. The CDR3: CASSPSGKSYEQYF. The CDR3 nucleotides are TGCGCCAGCAGCCCTAGCGGGAAATCGTACGAGCAGTACTTC.

This clonotype turned up a few times. The rearrangement joins TRBV7-3 to TRBJ2-1; TRBD1 might be the D (6 bases). CDR3 length: 15 amino acids. The V gene's germline CDR1 is SGHTA and CDR2 FQGTGA. V lost 2 bases and J 2 bases, leaving 10 bases between the germline ends. Written as DNA, the CDR3 is TGTGCCAGCAGCTTACAGGGGTCCACCTACAATGAGCAGTTCTTC. Translated, it gives CASSLQGSTYNEQFF. Filled out from reference TRBV7-3 and TRBJ2-1, the complete variable domain reads GAGVSQTPSNKVTEKGKYVELRCDPISGHTALYWYRQSLGQGPEFLIYFQGTGAADDSGLPNDRFFAVRPEGSVSTLKIQRTERGDSAVYLCASSLQGSTYNEQFFGPGTRLTVL.

V usage is TRBV4-3 and J usage is TRBJ1-1; D is unclear. Germline loops: CDR1 LGHNA, CDR2 YSLEER. V was pared by 0 bases and J by 6 bases, with 11 bases between. CDR3 size: 14 residues. For the CDR3, the DNA is TGCGCCAGCAGCCAAGATTCGGGGAGCGCTGAAGCTTTCTTT. Translated: CASSQDSGSAEAFF.

This clonotype was counted a few times. The chain uses TRBV24-1 and TRBJ2-5, with 11 bases lining up with TRBD1. The CDR3 covers 14 residues. The germline V gene has CDR1 KGHDR and CDR2 SFDVKD. The V segment lost 7 bases and the J segment 5 bases; nucleotides outside the gene matches: 5. The CDR3 reads CATSAGQGGETQYF. The CDR3 DNA reads TGTGCCACCAGCGCGGGACAGGGGGGGGAGACCCAGTACTTC.